This passage covers 16 T cell receptor beta chains from one sample sequenced in a study of T cell responses to AZD1222 COVID-19 vaccine. The method was immunoSEQ multiplex PCR; TCRdb's version includes in-frame clones alone and lacks a portion of them. The table shows 130,000 to 150,000 clones, with under 95% occurring only once. Sample: peripheral blood, taken on day 0 of AZD1222 vaccination. These receptors all stem from an adult in good health.

The chain has TRBV6-2 or TRBV6-3 and TRBJ2-2; no clear D. Germline CDR1 and CDR2: MNHEY and SVGEGT. The CDR3 totals 11 residues. V gave up 2 bases and J gave up 6 bases, with 1 base separating them. The CDR3 loop is CASSYAGELFF. The DNA of the CDR3 is TGTGCCAGCAGTTACGCCGGGGAGCTGTTTTTT.

The chain carries TRBV24-1 and TRBJ2-1; 10 bases line up with TRBD2. The trim removed 2 bases at V and 1 base at J, leaving 7 bases unmatched. The CDR3 runs to 18 residues. Germline CDR1 is KGHDR and CDR2 is SFDVKD. The CDR3 DNA is TGTGCCACCAGTGATTCAAGCGGGAGGGCGGGTTCCTACAATGAGCAGTTCTTC. It codes for CATSDSSGRAGSYNEQFF.

This chain uses TRBV20-1 with TRBJ2-7; D not resolved. Deletions cut 5 bases from V and 0 bases from J, with 2 bases between. The CDR3 is 10 residues long. Germline V CDR1 and CDR2: DFQATT, SNEGSKA (reference sequence). CDR3 residues: CSAYSYEQYF. Written as DNA, the CDR3 is TGCAGTGCTTACTCCTACGAGCAGTACTTC.

This clone was seen a single time. This chain links TRBV24-1 with TRBJ2-7, with D possibly being TRBD1 (5 bases). V was trimmed by 1 base and J by 3 bases, leaving 15 bases between them. Germline assignment: CDR1 KGHDR and CDR2 SFDVKD. This CDR3 region has 16 residues. This chain's CDR3 is CATSDFTREGRYEQYF. CDR3 sequence (DNA): TGTGCCACCAGTGATTTTACCAGGGAAGGCCGCTACGAGCAGTACTTC.

The genes are TRBV6-6 and TRBJ2-1, with a possible D match to TRBD1 (5 bases). The germline V gene encodes CDR1 MNHNY and CDR2 SVGAGI (reference sequence). The germline V and J ends were trimmed by 1 base and 7 bases, with 11 bases remaining between them. This CDR3 is 14 amino acids long. Here the CDR3 DNA reads TGTGCCAGCAGTTACTTTGCCAGGGTGAATGAGCAGTTCTTC. This encodes CASSYFARVNEQFF.

V usage is TRBV6-2 or TRBV6-3 and J usage is TRBJ2-5, with TRBD2 matching over 11 bases. V lost 4 bases and J lost 4; bases outside the gene matches: 8. CDR3 length: 16 residues. Germline V lookup: CDR1 MNHEY, CDR2 SVGEGT. The CDR3 protein is CASSSPSGGPPETQYF. The CDR3 coding sequence is TGTGCCAGCAGTTCCCCTAGCGGGGGGCCCCCAGAGACCCAGTACTTC.

The rearrangement uses TRBV5-5 and TRBJ2-4; 8 nucleotides align to TRBD1. The CDR3 is made up of 18 amino acids. J was trimmed by 2 bases and V by 4 bases; bases with no gene match: 14. CDR1 is SGHKS, CDR2 YYEKEE, per germline (reference sequence). In nucleotides, the CDR3 is TGTGCCAGCAGCCTGGGACAGGCCACCCCGAGGTCCAAAAACATTCAGTACTTC. Translating gives CASSLGQATPRSKNIQYF.

The J gene is TRBJ1-1, the V gene TRBV4-1; D is ambiguous. The CDR3 totals 16 residues. CDR1 and CDR2 from the germline V gene are MGHRA and YSYEKL. Trimming removed 0 bases at V and 6 bases at J, with 17 bases between. CDR3 region: CASSQDFSKGGSEAFF. DNA for the CDR3: TGCGCCAGCAGCCAAGACTTCTCCAAGGGAGGGTCTGAAGCTTTCTTT.

V and J are TRBV3-1 (or the pseudogene TRBV3-2) and TRBJ2-3, with 10 positions matching TRBD1. In germline, CDR1 is LGHDT, CDR2 YNNKEL (reference sequence). CDR3 length: 16 amino acids. The V segment lost 0 bases and the J segment 4 bases; nucleotides outside the gene matches: 4. CDR3 in amino acids: CASSQETGGVSDTQYF. DNA for the CDR3: TGTGCCAGCAGCCAAGAGACAGGGGGCGTTTCAGATACGCAGTATTTT.

The chain uses TRBV7-3 and TRBJ2-7, with 8 nucleotides matching TRBD1. In germline, CDR1 is SGHTA, CDR2 FQGTGA. V lost 4 bases and J lost 5; bases outside the gene matches: 4. The CDR3 is 13 residues long. The CDR3 loop reads CASSSMTGDEQYF. DNA for the CDR3: TGTGCCAGCAGCTCTATGACAGGGGACGAGCAGTACTTC.

The chain employs TRBV4-1 and TRBJ2-1; D might be TRBD1 (5 bases). Germline CDR1 is MGHRA and CDR2 is YSYEKL. The CDR3 covers 17 residues. V was cut by 2 bases and J by 7 bases, with 21 bases left in between. CDR3 loop: CASSQFPGRAIQNEQFF. The CDR3 nucleotides are TGCGCCAGCAGCCAATTCCCCGGCAGGGCGATACAGAATGAGCAGTTCTTC.

The chain joins TRBV7-6 to TRBJ2-1, with a possible D match to TRBD2 (6 bases). Trimming pared 4 bases from V and 0 bases from J, leaving 16 bases between. Germline CDR1 is SGHVS and CDR2 is FNYEAQ. The CDR3 extends over 17 amino acids. CDR3 sequence (DNA): TGTGCCAGCAGCTCCTTCCCGCTAGCGAACTCCTACAATGAGCAGTTCTTC. Amino acids: CASSSFPLANSYNEQFF.

The CDR3, as DNA: TGTGCCAGCAGCGCCGTACTAGCGGGAGCTGCAGATACGCAGTATTTT. This gives the protein CASSAVLAGAADTQYF. The chain has TRBV9 and TRBJ2-3, with 11 nucleotides matching TRBD2. The trim removed 3 bases at V and 4 bases at J, leaving 7 bases unmatched. Germline CDR1 SGDLS, CDR2 YYNGEE. This CDR3 contains 16 residues.

This clone has just one count. The gene calls are TRBV4-2 and TRBJ2-5; D perhaps matches TRBD2 (6 bases). The CDR3 sequence is 16 residues long. Germline CDR1 and CDR2: LGHNA and YNFKEQ. V lost 0 bases, J lost 1 base, and 12 bases lay in between. The CDR3 region has the DNA TGTGCCAGCAGCCAAGAGGGGAGGAGGAGCCAAGAGACCCAGTACTTC. Amino acid sequence: CASSQEGRRSQETQYF.

The chain is built from TRBV4-2 and TRBJ2-2; unclear D gene. Between the trimmed V and J ends, which lost 3 bases and 2 bases, there was a span of 13 bases. The CDR3 contains 16 residues. Looked up from germline, CDR1 is LGHNA and CDR2 is YNFKEQ. This chain's CDR3 is CASSHDLDRNTGELFF. The CDR3 DNA follows: TGTGCCAGCAGCCACGACCTGGACCGAAACACCGGGGAGCTGTTTTTT.

This clone was picked up one time. The chain has TRBV4-2 and TRBJ1-5; the D is unclear. The V gene lost 5 bases and the J gene lost 7 bases, with 18 bases spanning the gap. Per germline, CDR1 LGHNA and CDR2 YNFKEQ. The length of the CDR3 is 15 residues. CDR3 nucleotide sequence: TGTGCCAGCAGCGCCGCGGAGGGTAGAGGACAGCCCCAGCATTTT. This gives the protein CASSAAEGRGQPQHF.